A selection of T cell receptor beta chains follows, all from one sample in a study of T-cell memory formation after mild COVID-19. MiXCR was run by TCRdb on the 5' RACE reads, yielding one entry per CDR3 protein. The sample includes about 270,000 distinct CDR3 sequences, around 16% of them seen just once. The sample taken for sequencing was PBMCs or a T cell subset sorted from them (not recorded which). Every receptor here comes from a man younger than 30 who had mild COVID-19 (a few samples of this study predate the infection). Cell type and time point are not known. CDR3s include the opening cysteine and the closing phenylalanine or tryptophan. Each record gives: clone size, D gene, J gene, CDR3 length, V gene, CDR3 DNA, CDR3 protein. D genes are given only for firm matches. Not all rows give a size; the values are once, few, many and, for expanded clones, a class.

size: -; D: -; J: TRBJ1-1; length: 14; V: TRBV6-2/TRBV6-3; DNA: TGTGCCAGCAGTCCGACCCGGGAGGACGGTGAAGCTTTCTTT; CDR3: CASSPTREDGEAFF
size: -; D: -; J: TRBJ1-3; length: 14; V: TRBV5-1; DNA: TGCGCCAGCAGCTTGGCAGGGTCTGGAAACACCATATATTTT; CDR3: CASSLAGSGNTIYF
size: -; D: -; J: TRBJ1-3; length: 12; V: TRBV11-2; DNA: TGTGCCAGCAGCCTTAGGGGGGACACCATATATTTT; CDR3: CASSLRGDTIYF
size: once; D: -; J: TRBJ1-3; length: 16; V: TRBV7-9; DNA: TGTGCCAGCAGCTTAGCGACGGGGGCTCCTGGAAACACCATATATTTT; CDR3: CASSLATGAPGNTIYF
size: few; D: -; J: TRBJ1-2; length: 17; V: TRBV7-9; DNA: TGTGCCAGCAGCTCGTATCGCCGTCAGGGGTGGCACTATGGCTACACCTTC; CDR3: CASSSYRRQGWHYGYTF
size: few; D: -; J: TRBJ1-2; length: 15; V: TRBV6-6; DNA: TGTGCCACCGTTGGCTACAATTTCTCTAACTATGGCTACACCTTC; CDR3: CATVGYNFSNYGYTF
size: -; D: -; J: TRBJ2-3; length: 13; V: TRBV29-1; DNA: TGCAGCGTCTCGGCACCGTACACAGATACGCAGTATTTT; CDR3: CSVSAPYTDTQYF
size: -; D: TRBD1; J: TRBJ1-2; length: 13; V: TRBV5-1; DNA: TGCGCCAGCAGCTTTGCAGGGGGCGATGGCTACACCTTC; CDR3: CASSFAGGDGYTF
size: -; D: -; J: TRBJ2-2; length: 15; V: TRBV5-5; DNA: TGTGCCAGCAGCTTGGGGCAGTTAAACACCGGGGAGCTGTTTTTT; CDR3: CASSLGQLNTGELFF
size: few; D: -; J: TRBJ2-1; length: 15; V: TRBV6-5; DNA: TGTGCCAGCGCTCGGGGATGGACCTCCTACAATGAGCAGTTCTTC; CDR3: CASARGWTSYNEQFF
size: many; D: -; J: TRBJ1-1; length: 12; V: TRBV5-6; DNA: TGTGCCAGCACAGGGCTGAACACTGAAGCTTTCTTT; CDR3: CASTGLNTEAFF
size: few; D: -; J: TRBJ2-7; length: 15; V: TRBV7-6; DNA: TGTGCCAGCAGTACCCAGGGAGCGGCTACCTACGAGCAGTACTTC; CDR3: CASSTQGAATYEQYF
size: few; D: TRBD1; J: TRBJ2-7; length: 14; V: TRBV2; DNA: TGTGCCAGCAGTCCCGGGACAGGGAGATACGAGCAGTACTTC; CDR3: CASSPGTGRYEQYF
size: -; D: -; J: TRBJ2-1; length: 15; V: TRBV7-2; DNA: TGTGCCAGCAGCTTAGGGGGGGCGATCTACAATGAGCAGTTCTTC; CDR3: CASSLGGAIYNEQFF